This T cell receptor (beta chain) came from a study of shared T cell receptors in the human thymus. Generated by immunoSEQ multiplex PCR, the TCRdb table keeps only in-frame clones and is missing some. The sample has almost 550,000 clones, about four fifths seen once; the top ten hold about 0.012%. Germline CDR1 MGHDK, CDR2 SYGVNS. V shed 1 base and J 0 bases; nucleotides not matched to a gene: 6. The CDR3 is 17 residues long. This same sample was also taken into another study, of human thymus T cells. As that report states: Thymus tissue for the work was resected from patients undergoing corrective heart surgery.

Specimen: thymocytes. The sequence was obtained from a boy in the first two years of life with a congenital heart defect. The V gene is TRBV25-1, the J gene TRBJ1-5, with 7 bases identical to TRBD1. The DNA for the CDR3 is TGTGCCAGCAGTGAATCCGGGACAGACAATAGCAATCAGCCCCAGCATTTT. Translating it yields CASSESGTDNSNQPQHF. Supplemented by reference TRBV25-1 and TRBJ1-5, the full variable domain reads EADIYQTPRYLVIGTGKKITLECSQTMGHDKMYWYQQDPGMELHLIHYSYGVNSTEKGDLSSESTVSRIRTEHFPLTLESARPSHTSQYLCASSESGTDNSNQPQHFGDGTRLSIL.